This T cell receptor beta chain was observed in a study of T cells in Graves' hyperthyroidism and ophthalmopathy. Findings and caveats of the study: In blood, most of the thyroid clonotypes expanded above 0.001 were also present.

Diagnoses were established using clinical symptoms, serum thyroxine and TRAb, thyroid ultrasound and orbital computed tomography. This sample holds PBMCs from 10 ml fresh peripheral blood. This clonotype was seen more than once but under ten times. The antigen is unknown. Researchers amplified the TCR beta CDR3 regions from RNA transcripts. The TCR CDR3 was amplified in a first-round RT-PCR using the HTBI primer set. TCRdb reprocessed the multiplex PCR reads with MiXCR, giving one entry per CDR3 protein. Counted here are around 420,000 distinct CDR3 sequences, roughly 13% occurring once; the ten biggest clones make up 5.3%. The receptor was isolated from a woman aged 18-29 years with Graves' hyperthyroidism. Sequencing was performed on blood.

For the CDR3, the DNA is TGTGCCAGCAGGAGGTGGGAATACAATGAGCAGTTCTTC. The encoded protein is CASRRWEYNEQFF. J is TRBJ2-1 and V is TRBV28; D remains unclear. Germline values: CDR1 MDHEN, CDR2 SYDVKM. The CDR3 has 13 amino acids. The V gene lost 6 bases and the J gene lost 4 bases, with 10 bases spanning the gap.